This T cell receptor beta chain was identified during a study of vaccination effects on CD4 cells after COVID-19. In the study overall: Relative to the second dose, post-vaccine samples were obtained a median of 72 days later. Notes on the study in general: Marked contraction was observed in infection-induced and vaccine-induced clones late after vaccination.

Antigen-specific CD4+ T cells expanded by the ViraFEST assay with viral peptide pools were then sequenced. The culture ran for less than 12 days, and then CD4+ T cells were isolated. Vaccine administered to participants consisted of two doses of either BNT162b2 or mRNA-1273. The study found no prior SARS-CoV-2 infection in the vaccine recipients, who tested negative for nucleocapsid antibodies. Some clones are missing from TCRdb's copy, which holds only in-frame ones; the method was immunoSEQ multiplex PCR. Altogether around 32,000 clones are present, 55% to 75% being singletons, with the ten largest covering 12%. Germline CDR1 SGHDN, CDR2 FVKESK. The CDR3 contains 11 residues. Trimming shortened V by 2 bases and J by 5 bases, and 3 bases separated the two germline ends. Sample share makes this clone medium-sized. Its antigen is as yet unknown.

This TCR was recovered from a human donor who received a COVID-19 vaccine. The chain links TRBV14 to TRBJ2-5; no firm D call. Sequencing was performed on CD4+ T cells from PBMCs cultured with HCoV-229E spike peptides, taken after COVID-19 vaccination. DNA for the CDR3: TGTGCCAGCAGCCAATCCGAGACCCAGTACTTC. Protein sequence: CASSQSETQYF. Full variable domain (remainder filled in from reference TRBV14 and TRBJ2-5): EAGVTQFPSHSVIEKGQTVTLRCDPISGHDNLYWYRRVMGKEIKFLLHFVKESKQDESGMPNNRFLAERTGGTYSTLKVQPAELEDSGVYFCASSQSETQYFGPGTRLLVL.